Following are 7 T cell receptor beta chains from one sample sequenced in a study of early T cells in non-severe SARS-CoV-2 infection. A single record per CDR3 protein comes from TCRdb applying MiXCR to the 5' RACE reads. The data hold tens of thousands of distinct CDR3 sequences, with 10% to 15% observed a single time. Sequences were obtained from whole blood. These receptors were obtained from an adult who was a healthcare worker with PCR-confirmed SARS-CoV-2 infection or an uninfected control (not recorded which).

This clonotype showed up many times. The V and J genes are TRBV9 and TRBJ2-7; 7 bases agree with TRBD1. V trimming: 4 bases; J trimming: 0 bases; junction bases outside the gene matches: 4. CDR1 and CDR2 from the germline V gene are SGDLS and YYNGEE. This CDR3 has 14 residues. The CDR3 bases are TGTGCCAGCAGCATCGGGACAGCCTCCTACGAGCAGTACTTC. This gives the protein CASSIGTASYEQYF.

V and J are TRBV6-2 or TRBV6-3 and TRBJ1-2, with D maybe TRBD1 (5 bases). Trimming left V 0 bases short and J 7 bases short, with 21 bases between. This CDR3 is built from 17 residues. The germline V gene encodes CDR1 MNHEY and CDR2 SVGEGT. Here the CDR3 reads CASSYSTFREPSRGYTF. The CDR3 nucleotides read TGTGCCAGCAGTTACTCGACGTTCAGGGAACCCTCTCGTGGCTACACCTTC.

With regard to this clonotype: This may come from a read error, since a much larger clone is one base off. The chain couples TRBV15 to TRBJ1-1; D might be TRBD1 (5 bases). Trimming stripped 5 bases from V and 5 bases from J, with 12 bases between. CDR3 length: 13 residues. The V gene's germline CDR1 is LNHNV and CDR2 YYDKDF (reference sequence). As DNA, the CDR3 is TGTGCCACCAGCCAGATTTCAGGGACTGAAGCTTTCTTT. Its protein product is CATSQISGTEAFF.

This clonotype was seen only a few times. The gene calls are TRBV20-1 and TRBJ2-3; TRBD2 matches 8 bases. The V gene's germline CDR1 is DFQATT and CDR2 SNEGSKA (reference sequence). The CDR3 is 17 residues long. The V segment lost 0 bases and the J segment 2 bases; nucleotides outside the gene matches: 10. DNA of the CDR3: TGCAGTGCTAGAGATCCAAATAGCGGGGCCTACACAGATACGCAGTATTTT. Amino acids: CSARDPNSGAYTDTQYF.

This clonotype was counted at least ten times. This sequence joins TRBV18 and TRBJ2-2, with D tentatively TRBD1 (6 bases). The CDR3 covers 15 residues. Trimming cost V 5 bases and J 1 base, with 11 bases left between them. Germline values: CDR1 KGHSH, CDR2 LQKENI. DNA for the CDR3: TGTGCCAGCTCATCCAGGACAGTGAACACCGGGGAGCTGTTTTTT. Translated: CASSSRTVNTGELFF.

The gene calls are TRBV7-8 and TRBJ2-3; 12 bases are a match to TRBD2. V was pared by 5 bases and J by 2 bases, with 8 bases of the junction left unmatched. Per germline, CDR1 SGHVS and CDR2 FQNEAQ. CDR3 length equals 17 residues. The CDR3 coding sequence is TGTGCCAGCAGCCCCTCTCTAGCGGGAGGGCACACAGATACGCAGTATTTT. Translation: CASSPSLAGGHTDTQYF. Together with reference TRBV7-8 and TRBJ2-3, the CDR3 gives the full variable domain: GAGVSQSPRYKVAKRGQDVALRCDPISGHVSLFWYQQALGQGPEFLTYFQNEAQLDKSGLPSDRFFAERPEGSVSTLKIQRTQQEDSAVYLCASSPSLAGGHTDTQYFGPGTRLTVL.

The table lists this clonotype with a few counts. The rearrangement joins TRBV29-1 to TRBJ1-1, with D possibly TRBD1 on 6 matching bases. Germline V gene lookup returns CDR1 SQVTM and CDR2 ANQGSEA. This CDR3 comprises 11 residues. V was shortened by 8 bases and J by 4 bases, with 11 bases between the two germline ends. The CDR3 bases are TGCAGCTTGGGAGGGGGCACTGAAGCTTTCTTT. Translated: CSLGGGTEAFF. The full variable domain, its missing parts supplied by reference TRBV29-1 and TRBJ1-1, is SAVISQKPSRDICQRGTSLTIQCQVDSQVTMMFWYRQQPGQSLTLIATANQGSEATYESGFVIDKFPISRPNLTFSTLTVSNMSPEDSSIYLCSLGGGTEAFFGQGTRLTVV.